The 20 T cell receptor beta chains below all came from one sample that was sequenced in a study of Tregs in tolerant kidney transplant recipients. The assay was immunoSEQ multiplex PCR, and TCRdb's table has in-frame clones only and misses some. Recorded for this sample: about 14,000 clones. The nonmyeloablative bone marrow transplants came from related graft donors, with transient mixed chimerism. This material consisted of CD8+ T cells from blood (PBMCs), taken 6 months after the transplant. The receptor source for this set is a human patient who received a combined kidney and bone marrow transplant. T cells may partly derive from the graft donor.

A word on this clone: Read sequence stops 3 residues before the CDR3 end, and the germline J gene provides the missing end. The chain is built from TRBV10-3 and TRBJ2-1; TRBD1 might be the D (5 bases). The CDR3 spans 13 residues. CDR1 is ENHRY and CDR2 is SYGVKD in the germline V gene. The V end was cut by 2 bases, the J end by 3 bases, with 5 bases between. The DNA read from the CDR3 is TGTGCCATCAGTGAGACAGGCTACAATGAG. This gives the protein CAISETGYNE. The entire CDR3 protein reads CAISETGYNEQFF.

For this clone: The read comes to an end 3 residues before the CDR3 does, leaving the germline J gene to fill in the end. The chain combines TRBV20-1 with TRBJ2-3; maybe TRBD1 (5 bases). CDR1 DFQATT and CDR2 SNEGSKA come from the germline V gene (reference sequence). The CDR3 runs to 14 residues. CDR3 residues: CSARDFRAQETQYF. CDR3 DNA (partial): TGCAGTGCTAGAGATTTCAGGGCTCAAGAGACG.

With respect to this clone: Coverage ceases 3 residues before the CDR3 finishes, and the germline J gene fills in the end. The gene calls are TRBV19 and TRBJ2-1; weak D call: TRBD1 (5 bases). Trimming removed 3 bases from V and 9 bases from J, with 15 bases in between. Germline V gene sequence: CDR1 LNHDA, CDR2 SQIVND (reference sequence). The CDR3 extends over 14 amino acids. CDR3 sequence reads: CASSIRAALGEQFF. The DNA read from the CDR3 is TGTGCCAGTAGTATCAGGGCAGCCTTGGGTGAG.

As to this clone: The CDR3 end lies 3 residues beyond the end of the read and is filled in from the germline J gene. This chain joins TRBV10-3 and TRBJ1-2; 7 bases are a match to TRBD1. Trimming cost V 0 bases and J 4 bases; bases outside gene matches: 8. Germline CDR1 reads ENHRY; CDR2 reads SYGVKD. The CDR3 runs 16 residues. The CDR3 bases that were read are TGTGCCATCAGTGAGTCGTGGACAGGCCACCGCTATGGC. Translating gives CAISESWTGHRYG. The CDR3, in full, reads CAISESWTGHRYGYTF.

In the case of this clone: The CDR3 end lies 3 residues beyond the end of the read and is filled in from the germline J gene. This chain joins TRBV11-2 and TRBJ1-4; no definite D call. The germline gives CDR1 SGHAT, CDR2 FQNNGV. The V gene lost 2 bases and the J gene lost 0 bases, with 7 bases spanning the gap. The CDR3 loop spans 15 amino acids. The CDR3 bases that were read are TGTGCCAGCAGCTTATACTACACAACTAATGAAAAA. Encoded protein: CASSLYYTTNEK. The CDR3, in full, reads CASSLYYTTNEKLFF.

A remark on this clone: The read gets to within 3 residues of the CDR3 end, and the germline J gene fills in the rest. The V and J genes are TRBV18 and TRBJ1-2; 7 nucleotides match TRBD1. Trimming removed 3 bases from V and 1 base from J; junction bases left unmatched: 11. CDR3 length: 17 amino acids. In germline, CDR1 is KGHSH, CDR2 LQKENI. CDR3 bases read: TGTGCCAGCTCACCGCCAGACAGGGACCCAAATAACTATGGC. As protein: CASSPPDRDPNNYG. The CDR3, in full, reads CASSPPDRDPNNYGYTF. Using reference TRBV18 and TRBJ1-2 for the parts outside the CDR3, the full variable domain is NAGVMQNPRHLVRRRGQEARLRCSPMKGHSHVYWYRQLPEEGLKFMVYLQKENIIDESGMPKERFSAEFPKEGPSILRIQQVVRGDSAAYFCASSPPDRDPNNYGYTFGSGTRLTVV.

As for this clone: The read falls 3 residues short of the CDR3 end, and the missing part is taken from the germline J gene. The chain employs TRBV12-3 or TRBV12-4 and TRBJ2-7; D possibly corresponds to TRBD1 (5 bases). CDR3 size: 13 residues. V was cut by 3 bases and J by 2 bases, with 8 bases left in between. Incomplete CDR3 DNA: TGTGCCAGCAGTTTGGCAGGGACCTACGAG. It is translated as CASSLAGTYE. In full, the CDR3 is CASSLAGTYEQYF.

A note on this clone: Read sequence stops 3 residues before the CDR3 end, and the germline J gene provides the missing end. The J gene is TRBJ2-5, the V gene TRBV5-5; D is possibly TRBD1 (5 bases). Trimming cost V 5 bases and J 1 base, with 15 bases left between them. The CDR3 is made up of 15 amino acids. CDR1 is SGHKS, CDR2 YYEKEE, per germline (reference sequence). Incomplete CDR3 DNA: TGTGCCAGCAGAGGACAATTTGGGGCCCAAGAGACC. Translation gives CASRGQFGAQET. The CDR3 as a whole reads CASRGQFGAQETQYF.

Notes on this clone: Germline and junction disagree at one end, which may indicate a read error. Read data end 3 residues before the CDR3 end; the end is taken from the germline J gene. This sequence joins TRBV4-2 and TRBJ2-5, with TRBD2 identical over 7 bases. Germline V gene lookup returns CDR1 LGHNA and CDR2 YNFKEQ. The CDR3 contains 14 residues. CDR3 region: CASRRAGVRETQYF. Incomplete CDR3 DNA: TGCGCCAGCAGACGGGCGGGAGTAAGAGAGACC.

A remark on this clone: Read coverage stops 3 residues before the CDR3 terminus; the germline J gene supplies the remainder. The chain joins TRBV7-8 to TRBJ1-2; 8 nucleotides match TRBD1. Germline CDR1 SGHVS, CDR2 FQNEAQ. V dropped 6 bases and J dropped 3; count of bases not matched to a gene: 3. The length of the CDR3 is 13 residues. The sequenced part of the CDR3 DNA is TGTGCCAGCAGGAACAGGGGGGACTATGGC. Translating gives CASRNRGDYG. The CDR3, in full, reads CASRNRGDYGYTF.

On this clone: At one end, the junction sequence differs from germline, possibly due to a read error. The CDR3 extends 3 residues past the end of the read, so its final part is completed from the germline J gene. The gene calls are TRBV7-6 and TRBJ2-3; a possible D gene is TRBD1 (6 bases). This CDR3 has 14 residues. Germline V lookup: CDR1 SGHVS, CDR2 FNYEAQ. CDR3 sequence: CGSSLRDNTDTQYF. The CDR3 bases that were read are TGTGGCAGCAGCCTCCGGGACAACACAGATACG.

Remarks on this clone: Read coverage stops 3 residues before the CDR3 terminus; the germline J gene supplies the remainder. The J gene is TRBJ2-3, the V gene TRBV2; TRBD1 or TRBD2 may be the D gene (5 bases each). The CDR3 has 13 amino acids. CDR1 is SNHLY, CDR2 FYNNEI, per germline. CDR3 in amino acids: CASKGSYNQPQYF. CDR3 DNA (partial): TGTGCCAGCAAGGGGAGCTACAATCAGCCG.

CDR3 region: CASSPGTSGRPQETQYF. The part of the CDR3 DNA that was read is TGTGCCAGCTCACCGGGGACTAGCGGGAGGCCTCAAGAGACC. The genes are TRBV18 and TRBJ2-5; 15 positions agree with TRBD2. The read ends 3 residues early relative to the CDR3; the germline J gene fills the gap. There are 17 residues in the CDR3. The germline gives CDR1 KGHSH, CDR2 LQKENI. J gave up 2 bases and V 3 bases, and 4 bases lay outside the gene matches. Together with reference TRBV18 and TRBJ2-5, the CDR3 gives the full variable domain: NAGVMQNPRHLVRRRGQEARLRCSPMKGHSHVYWYRQLPEEGLKFMVYLQKENIIDESGMPKERFSAEFPKEGPSILRIQQVVRGDSAAYFCASSPGTSGRPQETQYFGPGTRLLVL.

For this clone: The read stops 3 residues short of the end of the CDR3; the missing end is completed from the germline J gene. The chain joins TRBV19 to TRBJ1-4; a possible D gene is TRBD1 (6 bases). Trimming removed 4 bases at V and 0 bases at J, with 21 bases between. The CDR3 is 19 amino acids. Germline assignment: CDR1 LNHDA and CDR2 SQIVND (reference sequence). Partial CDR3 DNA: TGTGCCAGTAGTAGTGTTCCCTACGGACAGAGTGCAACTAATGAAAAA. It codes for CASSSVPYGQSATNEK. The CDR3 in full is CASSSVPYGQSATNEKLFF.

On this clone itself: The germline gene is not matched at one end of the junction; a read error may be the cause. The DNA ends 3 residues before the CDR3 does, and the rest of the CDR3 is filled in from the germline J gene. The rearrangement joins TRBV4-2 to TRBJ2-7, with 7 bases lining up with TRBD1. Germline values: CDR1 LGHNA, CDR2 YNFKEQ. The length of the CDR3 is 16 residues. The sequenced CDR3 bases are TGCGCCAGCAGCCGTGACCAAGGGACAGCATCCTACGAG. It encodes CASSRDQGTASYE. The complete CDR3 reads CASSRDQGTASYEQYF.

Concerning this clone: Coverage ceases 3 residues before the CDR3 finishes, and the germline J gene fills in the end. The chain has TRBV5-6 and TRBJ2-2; D is possibly TRBD2 (5 bases). The CDR3 length is 14 residues. The V and J ends lost 3 bases and 1 base respectively, with 7 bases between them. Germline-derived CDR1 and CDR2 are SGHDT and YYEEEE. CDR3 in amino acids: CASSSAGNTGELFF. The covered CDR3 bases are TGTGCCAGCAGCTCGGCGGGGAACACCGGGGAG.

About this clone itself: Read data end 3 residues before the CDR3 end; the end is taken from the germline J gene. The chain is built from TRBV2 and TRBJ2-2; 9 bases agree with TRBD2. The CDR3 loop spans 16 amino acids. The germline V gene encodes CDR1 SNHLY and CDR2 FYNNEI. Unmatched junction bases numbered 5, after V lost 3 bases and J lost 3 bases. This CDR3 reads CASSDRRGGDTGELFF. The covered CDR3 bases are TGTGCCAGCAGTGATAGGCGGGGGGGCGACACCGGGGAG.

Concerning this clone: The read terminates 3 residues before the CDR3 end, so the remaining end is supplied by the germline J gene. This sequence joins TRBV2 and TRBJ1-1; no firm D call. V lost 8 bases, J lost 0 bases, and 10 bases lay in between. From germline, CDR1 is SNHLY and CDR2 FYNNEI. The CDR3 is 13 residues long. CDR3 DNA, as far as it was read: TGTGCCAGCCGGGGTGGAATGAACACTGAA. Amino acid sequence: CASRGGMNTE. The entire CDR3 protein reads CASRGGMNTEAFF.

With regard to this clone: The read finishes 3 residues shy of the CDR3 end, and the germline J gene is used to complete it. The V call is TRBV20-1, the J call TRBJ2-2, with 7 nucleotides matching TRBD1. Germline V lookup: CDR1 DFQATT, CDR2 SNEGSKA (reference sequence). The CDR3 is 15 residues long. CDR3 sequence: CSARDRDSGYEKLFF. Partial CDR3 DNA: TGCAGTGCTAGAGATAGGGACAGTGGTTATGAAAAG.

As regards this clone: Coverage ceases 3 residues before the CDR3 finishes, and the germline J gene fills in the end. The rearrangement links TRBV18 to TRBJ2-5; D is possibly TRBD2 (6 bases). Germline V lookup: CDR1 KGHSH, CDR2 LQKENI. This CDR3 has 16 residues. V was shortened by 2 bases and J by 7 bases, with 20 bases between the two germline ends. CDR3 protein: CASSPSQGRLVGTQYF. Partial CDR3 DNA: TGTGCCAGCTCACCAAGTCAGGGTCGACTAGTCGGGACC.